The clone carrying this T cell receptor beta chain was counted a few times. The antigen remains undetermined. Trimming at V came to 6 bases and at J to 5 bases, leaving 6 bases not matched to a gene. The CDR3 loop spans 14 amino acids. Germline CDR1 and CDR2: MNHNY and SVGAGI (reference sequence). This PCR relied on a set of 60 Vbeta primers and 13 Jbeta primers. The table came from immunoSEQ multiplex PCR; TCRdb's copy has only in-frame clones and leaves some out. The sample contains 80,000 to 100,000 clones, roughly 70% of which appear only once. This entry belongs to a study of cytomegalovirus exposure and HLA in healthy donors. Findings and limits, study-wide: In a later analysis, HLA-C alleles had the fewest associated TCRs, DRB1 alleles the most. Researchers reportedly found TCR beta sequences accurately predicted most subjects' HLA-A and HLA-B alleles.

The sample was PBMCs. This sequence was found in a man aged 50-60 years in good health and CMV-seronegative. The V and J genes are TRBV6-6 and TRBJ2-7; the match to TRBD1 covers 11 bases. The CDR3 sequence: CASRGRDRGNEQYF. CDR3 DNA sequence: TGTGCCAGCAGAGGGCGGGACAGGGGGAACGAGCAGTACTTC.